The rows below give T cell receptor beta chains drawn from one sample of a study of T cells in Graves' hyperthyroidism and ophthalmopathy. TCRdb passed the multiplex PCR reads through MiXCR, listing each CDR3 protein once. The data show 300,000 to 450,000 distinct CDR3 sequences, 15% to 19% seen once. The sequenced sample consisted of blood. Receptors were obtained from a woman between 18 and 29 years old with Graves' hyperthyroidism that later progressed to Graves' ophthalmopathy. Both conserved end residues are part of each CDR3. A D gene is named only where the DNA matches it firmly. Size values are once, few and many counts, or a class for expanded clones, and some rows have none.

TRBV27	.	TRBJ1-3	few	CASSLRTGNTIYF	TGTGCCAGCAGTCTTCGGACTGGAAACACCATATATTTT
TRBV27	TRBD2	TRBJ2-7	many	CASSLLLAGVQEQYF	TGTGCCAGCAGTTTATTGCTAGCGGGAGTTCAAGAGCAGTACTTC
TRBV15	TRBD2	TRBJ2-1	.	CATSRAGRGANEQFF	TGTGCCACCAGCAGAGCTGGGAGGGGTGCCAATGAGCAGTTCTTC
TRBV4-1	TRBD2	TRBJ2-7	few	CASSQREGPYEQYF	TGCGCCAGCAGCCAGCGGGAGGGACCCTACGAGCAGTACTTC
TRBV12-3/TRBV12-4	.	TRBJ2-7	many	CASSALTQYF	TGTGCCAGCAGTGCCCTCACGCAGTACTTC
TRBV12-3/TRBV12-4	TRBD1	TRBJ1-1	many	CASSSRQGGTEAFF	TGTGCCAGCAGTTCCAGACAGGGGGGGACTGAAGCTTTCTTT
TRBV27	.	TRBJ1-5	few	CASSFGGPWQPQHF	TGTGCCAGCAGTTTTGGAGGGCCATGGCAGCCCCAGCATTTT
TRBV19	TRBD2	TRBJ2-3	few	CASSIGGSADTQYF	TGTGCCAGTAGTATAGGCGGGAGTGCAGATACGCAGTATTTT
TRBV19	TRBD1	TRBJ1-2	.	CASSPGGYYGYTF	TGTGCCAGTAGCCCAGGGGGCTACTATGGCTACACCTTC
TRBV27	TRBD1	TRBJ1-2	many	CASSSGTGVYGYTF	TGTGCCAGCAGCTCCGGGACAGGGGTCTATGGCTACACCTTC
TRBV2	.	TRBJ2-7	many	CASSGAPRLGEQYF	TGTGCCAGCAGTGGAGCTCCACGCCTCGGCGAGCAGTACTTC
TRBV4-1	TRBD2	TRBJ2-7	few	CASSAIAGAFYEQYF	TGCGCCAGCAGCGCTATAGCGGGAGCCTTCTACGAGCAGTACTTC
TRBV12-3/TRBV12-4	.	TRBJ2-5	many	CASSLKIGAGPETQYF	TGTGCCAGCAGTTTAAAAATTGGGGCAGGGCCAGAGACCCAGTACTTC
TRBV4-3	.	TRBJ2-7	many	CASSQVSSSYEQYF	TGCGCCAGCAGCCAAGTATCGAGCTCCTACGAGCAGTACTTC
TRBV3-1	.	TRBJ2-7	many	CASSQGALVSNGEQYF	TGTGCCAGCAGCCAAGGGGCCCTGGTATCCAACGGGGAGCAGTACTTC